The rows below give T cell receptor beta chains drawn from one sample of a study of CD8 T cells in ankylosing spondylitis. TCRdb called the 5' RACE reads again in MiXCR, with one record for every CDR3 protein. The table lists about 480,000 distinct CDR3 sequences, about a sixth of them singletons. Sample: blood, either unsorted or a sorted T cell fraction (not recorded which). The origin of the receptors is a male donor with ankylosing spondylitis. CDR3s include the opening cysteine and the closing phenylalanine or tryptophan. D genes are given only for firm matches. Part of the rows lack a size; the others show once, few, many or a class for expanded clones.

D gene	V gene	clone size	J gene	CDR3 DNA	CDR3 protein
TRBD1	TRBV5-1	few	TRBJ2-7	TGCGCCAGCAGCGTCCGGGACAGCTCCTACGAGCAGTACTTC	CASSVRDSSYEQYF
TRBD1	TRBV11-2	once	TRBJ2-1	TGTGCCAGCAGCTTCCGGGACAGGGTGAGGGAGCAGTTCTTC	CASSFRDRVREQFF
TRBD1	TRBV5-5	few	TRBJ1-1	TGTGCCAGCAGCCCCCGGACAGGGGGGGGCACTGAAGCTTTCTTT	CASSPRTGGGTEAFF
TRBD2	TRBV5-6	-	TRBJ2-3	TGTGCCAGCAGGGCAGCGGGGGGGCTGGCAGATACGCAGTATTTT	CASRAAGGLADTQYF
-	TRBV20-1	few	TRBJ1-5	TGCAGTGCTGACGAGGGGGATATCAATCAGCCCCAGCATTTT	CSADEGDINQPQHF
-	TRBV5-1	few	TRBJ1-2	TGCGCCAGCAGCTTGGGGGACTATGGCTACACCTTC	CASSLGDYGYTF
-	TRBV5-1	few	TRBJ2-7	TGCGCCAGCAGCCCGGCGGAGAGGGGCGAGCAGTACTTC	CASSPAERGEQYF
-	TRBV5-1	few	TRBJ2-5	TGCGCCAGCAGCCCGTTACGGGGTCCCGGTGAGACCCAGTACTTC	CASSPLRGPGETQYF
TRBD1	TRBV18	-	TRBJ2-1	TGTGCCAGCTCACCCGGGACAGGGATTTACAATGAGCAGTTCTTC	CASSPGTGIYNEQFF
-	TRBV5-1	-	TRBJ1-5	TGCGCCAGCAGCTTGGACGGGAGAACTAATCAGCCCCAGCATTTT	CASSLDGRTNQPQHF
-	TRBV6-5	-	TRBJ2-7	TGTGCCAGCAGTTACGGTGGCAGGGGAAGTCCGGGCGAGCAGTACTTC	CASSYGGRGSPGEQYF
-	TRBV29-1	-	TRBJ2-1	TGCAGCGTTAGGAGCTCCTACAATGAGCAGTTCTTC	CSVRSSYNEQFF
TRBD1	TRBV6-1	few	TRBJ1-5	TGTGCCAGCAGGAACCCCGCGCAGGGGGTCAATAGCAATCAGCCCCAGCATTTT	CASRNPAQGVNSNQPQHF
-	TRBV6-1	-	TRBJ2-5	TGTGCCAGCAGAGATTACCGGGGGGCCGGGGAGACCCAGTACTTC	CASRDYRGAGETQYF
TRBD1	TRBV9	-	TRBJ2-5	TGTGCCAGCAGCGTTGGCGCCGGGACAGGGATCCAAGAGACCCAGTACTTC	CASSVGAGTGIQETQYF
TRBD1	TRBV12-3/TRBV12-4	once	TRBJ2-7	TGTGCCAGCAGACTAGGGCCCGGGACAGCCTCCTACGAGCAGTACTTC	CASRLGPGTASYEQYF
TRBD2	TRBV12-3/TRBV12-4	few	TRBJ2-5	TGTGCCAGCAGTCGACTAGCGCTAGAGACCCAGTACTTC	CASSRLALETQYF
-	TRBV7-3	-	TRBJ2-3	TGTGCCAGCAGAAAGGTGCGGGGAAGCACAGATACGCAGTATTTT	CASRKVRGSTDTQYF
-	TRBV3-1	few	TRBJ1-1	TGTGCCAGCAGCCGCGCTAAGGTCGTTAACACTGAAGCTTTCTTT	CASSRAKVVNTEAFF
TRBD2	TRBV20-1	few	TRBJ2-3	TGCAGTGCTCCCCTTAGCGGGAGCTTGGATACGCAGTATTTT	CSAPLSGSLDTQYF
-	TRBV20-1	-	TRBJ2-7	TGCAGTGCTAGGGGAGGGGGCGCGGTTGGCGAGCAGTACTTC	CSARGGGAVGEQYF
TRBD2	TRBV7-9	-	TRBJ2-7	TGTGCCCGGGAGGAGGACAAACCCTTCGAGCAGTACTTC	CAREEDKPFEQYF
TRBD2	TRBV20-1	-	TRBJ2-7	TGCAGTGCCCCCTCCTTGAAGCGGGGGTCCTACGAGCAGTACTTC	CSAPSLKRGSYEQYF
-	TRBV7-9	-	TRBJ2-3	TGTGCCGGGGCCACCAGCGAAGATACGCAGTATTTT	CAGATSEDTQYF
-	TRBV12-3/TRBV12-4	many	TRBJ2-7	TGTGCCAGCAGTTCCCCGGGTGATAAGTACGAGCAGTACTTC	CASSSPGDKYEQYF
-	TRBV6-1	-	TRBJ1-1	TGTGCCAGCAGCCGGGACACCAAGGTGGGGACTGAAGCTTTCTTT	CASSRDTKVGTEAFF
-	TRBV18	-	TRBJ2-1	TGTGCCAGCTCACCACCTAGGGGGAATACCTACAATGAGCAGTTCTTC	CASSPPRGNTYNEQFF
TRBD1	TRBV13	few	TRBJ2-7	TGTGCCAGCAGCTTGCTCCGGACAGGGGTTACCTACGAGCAGTACTTC	CASSLLRTGVTYEQYF
-	TRBV14	many	TRBJ1-2	TGTGCCAGCAGCCAAGATCGGGGGATTTATGGCTACACCTTC	CASSQDRGIYGYTF
TRBD1	TRBV20-1	few	TRBJ1-4	TGCAGTGCCCCGAGGACAGGAGATGAAAAACTGTTTTTT	CSAPRTGDEKLFF
-	TRBV10-2	-	TRBJ2-3	TGCGCCAGCAGGAAACCGGGACAAAACACAGATACGCAGTATTTT	CASRKPGQNTDTQYF
TRBD2	TRBV11-2	-	TRBJ2-2	TGTGCCAGCAGTCTCTCTAGCGGGAGTATCACCGGGGAGCTGTTTTTT	CASSLSSGSITGELFF
TRBD2	TRBV18	few	TRBJ2-1	TGTGCCAGCTCCCCCTCCGTGACTAGCGCCTCCAATGAGCAGTTCTTC	CASSPSVTSASNEQFF
-	TRBV9	few	TRBJ1-2	TGTGCCAGCAGCGGAGAGGGTGGGAGGGGCTATGGCTACACCTTC	CASSGEGGRGYGYTF
-	TRBV28	few	TRBJ2-5	TGTGCCAGCAGAGAGCGGGCCAGGAGAGAGACCCAGTACTTC	CASRERARRETQYF
-	TRBV28	-	TRBJ1-1	TGTGCCAGCAGTTTCGGGCAGATAAACACTGAAGCTTTCTTT	CASSFGQINTEAFF
-	TRBV12-3/TRBV12-4	many	TRBJ2-2	TGTGCCAGCAGTGCCCGGGCCGGGGAGCTGTTTTTT	CASSARAGELFF
-	TRBV20-1	-	TRBJ2-5	TGCAGTGCCACGACGGCGCAAGAGACCCAGTACTTC	CSATTAQETQYF
TRBD2	TRBV20-1	-	TRBJ2-7	TGCAGTGCTAGAGGAACTAGCGGTCCTGGGCAGTACTTC	CSARGTSGPGQYF
TRBD2	TRBV6-5	many	TRBJ2-5	TGTGCCAGCAGTTACGTAGCGGGGGGCACCCAAGAGACCCAGTACTTC	CASSYVAGGTQETQYF
-	TRBV12-3/TRBV12-4	few	TRBJ1-5	TGTGCCAGCAGTTTCGGTCTATCCATAGCGGCTTTT	CASSFGLSIAAF
-	TRBV7-9	-	TRBJ2-2	TGTGCCAGCAGCCCGAGACATCTTACCGGGGAGCTGTTTTTT	CASSPRHLTGELFF
-	TRBV5-1	few	TRBJ2-3	TGCGCCAGCAGCTTGACAGTCATCTTGACAGATACGCAGTATTTT	CASSLTVILTDTQYF
-	TRBV6-1	-	TRBJ2-3	TGTGCCAGCAGTGAAGGGCATTACCGGGCGCAGTATTTT	CASSEGHYRAQYF
-	TRBV28	-	TRBJ2-3	TGTGCCAGCAGTCGGCCACCAAGCACAGATACGCAGTATTTT	CASSRPPSTDTQYF
-	TRBV5-1	once	TRBJ1-2	TGCGCCAGCAATCCTGGAGGTTCTAACTATGGCTACACCTTC	CASNPGGSNYGYTF
-	TRBV3-1	few	TRBJ1-3	TGTGCCAGCAGCCCCCGGGGTAGGGGACCCCTCCTTGGAAACACCATATATTTT	CASSPRGRGPLLGNTIYF
TRBD1	TRBV12-3/TRBV12-4	few	TRBJ1-1	TGTGCCAGCAGTTTATCAGGGGGCCAAGGTGAAGCTTTCTTT	CASSLSGGQGEAFF
TRBD2	TRBV4-2	few	TRBJ2-1	TGTGCCAGCAGCCAAGAGGGGACTAGTCTCCACAATGAGCAGTTCTTC	CASSQEGTSLHNEQFF
-	TRBV12-3/TRBV12-4	few	TRBJ1-5	TGTGCCAGCAGTCCCCAGGGCTATAGCAATCAGCCCCAGCATTTT	CASSPQGYSNQPQHF
TRBD1	TRBV29-1	-	TRBJ1-1	TGCAGCGTCCTGGGGGGGACAGGGGGCACTGAAGCTTTCTTT	CSVLGGTGGTEAFF
TRBD1	TRBV7-2	few	TRBJ2-2	TGTGCCAGCAGCCTCCAGACAGGGTTAGGCACCGGGGAGCTGTTTTTT	CASSLQTGLGTGELFF
-	TRBV20-1	few	TRBJ2-3	TGCAGTGCTAGAGTCCTTAAAACGGATACGCAGTATTTT	CSARVLKTDTQYF